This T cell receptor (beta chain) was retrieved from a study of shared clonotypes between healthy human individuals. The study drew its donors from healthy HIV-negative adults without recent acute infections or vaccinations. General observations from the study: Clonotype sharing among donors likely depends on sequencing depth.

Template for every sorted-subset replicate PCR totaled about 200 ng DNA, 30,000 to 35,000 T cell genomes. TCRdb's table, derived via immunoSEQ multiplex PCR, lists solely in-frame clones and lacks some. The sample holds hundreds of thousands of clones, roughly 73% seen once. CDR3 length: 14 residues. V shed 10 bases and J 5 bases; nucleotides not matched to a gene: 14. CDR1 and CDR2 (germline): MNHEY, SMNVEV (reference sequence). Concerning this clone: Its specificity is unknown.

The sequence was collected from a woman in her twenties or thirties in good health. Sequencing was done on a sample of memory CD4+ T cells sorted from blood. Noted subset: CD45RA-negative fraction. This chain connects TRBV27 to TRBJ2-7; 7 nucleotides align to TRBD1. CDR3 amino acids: CAIHYDRVLHEQYF. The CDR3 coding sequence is TGTGCCATCCACTACGACAGGGTACTCCACGAGCAGTACTTC.